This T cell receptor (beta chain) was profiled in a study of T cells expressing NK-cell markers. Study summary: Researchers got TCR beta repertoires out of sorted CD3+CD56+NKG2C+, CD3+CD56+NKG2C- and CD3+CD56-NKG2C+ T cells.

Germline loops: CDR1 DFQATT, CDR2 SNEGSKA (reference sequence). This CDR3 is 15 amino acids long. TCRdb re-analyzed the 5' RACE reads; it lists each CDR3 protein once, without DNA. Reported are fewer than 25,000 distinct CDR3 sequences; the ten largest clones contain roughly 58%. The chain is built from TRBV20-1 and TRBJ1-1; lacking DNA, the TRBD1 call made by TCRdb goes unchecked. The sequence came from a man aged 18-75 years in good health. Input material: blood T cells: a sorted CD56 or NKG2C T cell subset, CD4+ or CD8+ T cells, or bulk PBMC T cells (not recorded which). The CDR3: CSAREGTHQGAEAFF.